One and the same sample provided the 26 T cell receptor beta chains below, sequenced in a study of cytomegalovirus exposure and HLA in healthy donors. The PCR used 60 Vbeta and 13 Jbeta primers. Data came from immunoSEQ multiplex PCR; TCRdb stores just in-frame clones and leaves some out. The data show 140,000 to 150,000 clones, with approximately 84% seen just once and roughly 10% held by the top ten. Material for sequencing was PBMCs. These receptor sequences come from a woman aged 55-69 years in good health and CMV-seropositive.

V and J are TRBV6-5 and TRBJ2-1; 10 bases agree with TRBD2. CDR3 length: 16 residues. V lost 0 bases to trimming and J lost 7 bases; unmatched junction nucleotides: 6. In germline, CDR1 is MNHEY, CDR2 SVGAGI. The CDR3 reads CASSYSVLAGVNEQFF. CDR3 bases: TGTGCCAGCAGTTACTCTGTTCTAGCGGGAGTTAATGAGCAGTTCTTC.

This chain links TRBV5-1 with TRBJ2-1, with 10 bases identical to TRBD2. The J segment lost 1 base and the V segment lost 0 bases, leaving 10 bases of the junction unmatched. The CDR3 is 19 amino acids. Germline CDR1 is SGHRS and CDR2 is YFSETQ. DNA for the CDR3: TGCGCCAGCAGCTTGGCCGGACTTACAGCGGGAGGGTCCTACAATGAGCAGTTCTTC. This encodes CASSLAGLTAGGSYNEQFF.

This clone has more than one count but fewer than ten. J is TRBJ2-5 and V is TRBV29-1; D perhaps matches TRBD1 (6 bases). Per germline, CDR1 SQVTM and CDR2 ANQGSEA. The CDR3 extends over 13 amino acids. V was cut by 2 bases and J by 4 bases, with 11 bases left in between. CDR3 nucleotide sequence: TGCAGCGTTGAAAAGAAAGGGGGAGAGACCCAGTACTTC. Translated, it gives CSVEKKGGETQYF.

J is TRBJ2-3 and V is TRBV4-1; 7 nucleotides align to TRBD2. Unmatched junction bases numbered 10, after V lost 1 base and J lost 6 bases. The CDR3 consists of 16 residues. Germline V gene sequence: CDR1 MGHRA, CDR2 YSYEKL. CDR3 sequence reads: CASSQAPGLAVDTQYF. As DNA, the CDR3 is TGCGCCAGCAGCCAAGCCCCGGGGCTAGCGGTGGATACGCAGTATTTT.

The gene calls are TRBV9 and TRBJ1-1, with 7 bases fitting TRBD1. V lost 4 bases, J lost 5 bases, and 11 bases stayed unmatched. There are 15 residues in the CDR3. The germline V gene has CDR1 SGDLS and CDR2 YYNGEE. CDR3 amino acids: CASSSQTGMDTEAFF. In DNA, the CDR3 is TGTGCCAGCAGCTCTCAGACAGGGATGGATACTGAAGCTTTCTTT. Based on the CDR3 plus reference TRBV9 and TRBJ1-1, the full variable domain is DSGVTQTPKHLITATGQRVTLRCSPRSGDLSVYWYQQSLDQGLQFLIQYYNGEERAKGNILERFSAQQFPDLHSELNLSSLELGDSALYFCASSSQTGMDTEAFFGQGTRLTVV.

The chain couples TRBV2 to TRBJ2-1; 8 bases match TRBD2. The CDR3 extends over 17 amino acids. Germline CDR1 and CDR2: SNHLY and FYNNEI. The V segment lost 6 bases and the J segment 4 bases; nucleotides outside the gene matches: 14. Here the CDR3 reads CASRHPSGTRGYNEQFF. The CDR3, as DNA: TGTGCCAGCAGACACCCCTCCGGGACTAGGGGTTACAATGAGCAGTTCTTC.

About this clone itself: Sequence at one end of the junction differs from germline and may be a read error. The chain joins TRBV5-1 to TRBJ2-3, with 7 bases lining up with TRBD1. The CDR3 is made up of 15 amino acids. CDR1 and CDR2 (germline): SGHRS, YFSETQ. In nucleotides, the CDR3 is TGCGCCAGCAGCCCAGGGACAGCCAGCACAGGTACGCAGTATTTT. This codes for CASSPGTASTGTQYF.

The gene calls are TRBV7-8 and TRBJ1-2; 9 positions agree with TRBD1. Germline-derived CDR1 and CDR2 are SGHVS and FQNEAQ. The CDR3 covers 15 residues. The V gene end was trimmed by 7 bases and the J gene end by 3 bases; junction bases not matched to a gene: 9. The CDR3 DNA reads TGTGCCAGCATCCCTACAGGGGGCGCGGACTATGGCTACACCTTC. This sequence encodes CASIPTGGADYGYTF.

The chain combines TRBV5-6 with TRBJ2-5, with 14 bases identical to TRBD2. This CDR3 spans 18 amino acids. V was pared by 4 bases and J by 1 base, with 9 bases of the junction left unmatched. Germline CDR1 and CDR2: SGHDT and YYEEEE. The CDR3 sequence is CASSRAGLAGVGQETQYF. In nucleotides, the CDR3 is TGTGCCAGCAGCCGTGCGGGACTAGCGGGAGTAGGCCAAGAGACCCAGTACTTC.

CDR3 region: CASTPRAGAADTQYF. CDR3 DNA sequence: TGTGCCAGCACCCCTCGGGCTGGGGCGGCAGATACGCAGTATTTT. The chain joins TRBV5-6 to TRBJ2-3; tentatively, D is TRBD1 (5 bases). The V end lost 6 bases, the J end lost 4 bases, and 18 bases lay between the germline ends. CDR3 length: 15 amino acids. The germline V gene encodes CDR1 SGHDT and CDR2 YYEEEE. The variable domain in full, with the rest retrieved from reference TRBV5-6 and TRBJ2-3, is DAGVTQSPTHLIKTRGQQVTLRCSPKSGHDTVSWYQQALGQGPQFIFQYYEEEERQRGNFPDRFSGHQFPNYSSELNVNALLLGDSALYLCASTPRAGAADTQYFGPGTRLTVL.

The chain links TRBV28 to TRBJ2-1; 7 nucleotides line up with TRBD2. The V and J ends lost 3 bases and 5 bases, in that order; junction bases with no gene match: 4. CDR1 is MDHEN, CDR2 SYDVKM, per germline. CDR3 size: 14 residues. For the CDR3, the DNA is TGTGCCAGCAGTTTCGGACTAGTTAACAATGAGCAGTTCTTC. This codes for CASSFGLVNNEQFF.

This clone was detected only a few times. The J gene is TRBJ2-1, the V gene TRBV7-9; the match to TRBD2 covers 7 bases. CDR1 SEHNR and CDR2 FQNEAQ come from the germline V gene (reference sequence). The CDR3 covers 16 residues. V trimming: 5 bases; J trimming: 4 bases; junction bases outside the gene matches: 11. CDR3 nucleotides: TGTGCCAGCAGCCCCTCGGGCGGGGGTCTTTACAATGAGCAGTTCTTC. Translating it yields CASSPSGGGLYNEQFF.

The table lists this clone with a count of one. This sequence joins TRBV29-1 and TRBJ2-2, with 12 bases matching TRBD1. V trimming: 6 bases; J trimming: 6 bases; junction bases outside the gene matches: 8. The CDR3 is 15 amino acids. In germline, CDR1 is SQVTM, CDR2 ANQGSEA. CDR3 sequence: CSVESGQGAAGELFF. CDR3 nucleotides: TGCAGCGTAGAGTCGGGACAGGGGGCGGCCGGGGAGCTGTTTTTT.

The chain carries TRBV7-2 and TRBJ2-2; D may be TRBD1 (5 bases). V was trimmed by 1 base and J by 3 bases, leaving 9 bases between them. The CDR3 runs 15 residues. Germline V lookup: CDR1 SGHTA, CDR2 FQGNSA. The CDR3 DNA sequence: TGTGCCAGCAGCTTAGAGGGGTGGGACACCGGGGAGCTGTTTTTT. Protein: CASSLEGWDTGELFF.

The chain is built from TRBV28 and TRBJ2-3; weak D call: TRBD2 (5 bases). From germline, CDR1 is MDHEN and CDR2 SYDVKM. V lost 5 bases to trimming and J lost 0 bases, with 15 bases between them. The CDR3 contains 16 residues. Here the CDR3 DNA reads TGTGCCAGCAGTCATCGGGATCCGGGAAGCACAGATACGCAGTATTTT. Translating it yields CASSHRDPGSTDTQYF.

V and J are TRBV12-2 and TRBJ1-4; the table assigns TRBD1, which was not confirmed against the DNA. TRBV12-2 is annotated as a pseudogene. The CDR3 consists of 16 residues. CDR3 bases: TGTGCAAGTCGCTTCCGCGACAGGGGGCGCGATGAAAAACTGTTTTTT. It codes for CASRFRDRGRDEKLFF.

There are a few counts of this clone. The V gene is TRBV9, the J gene TRBJ2-1; weak D call: TRBD1 (5 bases). Germline V gives CDR1 SGDLS, CDR2 YYNGEE. The CDR3 is made up of 13 amino acids. V was pared by 3 bases and J by 10 bases, with 14 bases between. CDR3 nucleotide sequence: TGTGCCAGCAGCGGCATAGGTACAGGAGAGCAGTTCTTC. Amino acids: CASSGIGTGEQFF.

The chain recombines TRBV29-1 with TRBJ2-7, with 9 positions matching TRBD1. J gave up 2 bases and V 7 bases, and 9 bases lay outside the gene matches. This CDR3 has 14 amino acids. Germline V gene sequence: CDR1 SQVTM, CDR2 ANQGSEA. The DNA for the CDR3 is TGCAGCGCCGGGACAGGGAACCCCCCCTACGAGCAGTACTTC. As protein: CSAGTGNPPYEQYF.

The chain employs TRBV7-9 and TRBJ2-7, with D tentatively TRBD1 (6 bases). The CDR3 length is 13 residues. Germline V CDR1 and CDR2: SEHNR, FQNEAQ (reference sequence). Trimming stripped 2 bases from V and 3 bases from J, with 8 bases between. In DNA, the CDR3 is TGTGCCAGCAGCTTATTGGACAGCTACGAGCAGTACTTC. This encodes CASSLLDSYEQYF.

The rearrangement joins TRBV28 to TRBJ1-2, with 9 bases lining up with TRBD1. J gave up 4 bases and V 2 bases, and 5 bases lay outside the gene matches. Germline CDR1 MDHEN, CDR2 SYDVKM. This CDR3 region has 15 residues. CDR3 region: CASSLGPQGAYGYTF. CDR3 nucleotide sequence: TGTGCCAGCAGTTTAGGTCCACAGGGGGCCTATGGCTACACCTTC.

The chain couples TRBV18 to TRBJ1-2; D remains ambiguous. Trimming removed 3 bases at V and 7 bases at J, with 12 bases between. The CDR3 has 13 amino acids. Germline V gives CDR1 KGHSH, CDR2 LQKENI. The CDR3 is CASSPSEALGYTF. CDR3 in DNA: TGTGCCAGCTCACCCTCTGAGGCGCTTGGCTACACCTTC. The full variable domain, with the rest looked up from reference TRBV18 and TRBJ1-2, is NAGVMQNPRHLVRRRGQEARLRCSPMKGHSHVYWYRQLPEEGLKFMVYLQKENIIDESGMPKERFSAEFPKEGPSILRIQQVVRGDSAAYFCASSPSEALGYTFGSGTRLTVV.

The genes are TRBV28 and TRBJ2-1; 9 bases align to TRBD1. The CDR3 totals 16 residues. With V trimmed by 4 bases and J by 5 bases, 9 bases remained unmatched. CDR1 and CDR2 from the germline V gene are MDHEN and SYDVKM. The chain's CDR3 is CASSSPGQGRNNEQFF. CDR3 DNA sequence: TGTGCCAGCAGTTCCCCGGGACAGGGTCGAAACAATGAGCAGTTCTTC.

The chain couples TRBV28 to TRBJ1-1; 7 bases line up with TRBD1. Germline V gene data show CDR1 as MDHEN and CDR2 as SYDVKM. The V segment lost 6 bases and the J segment 5 bases; nucleotides outside the gene matches: 12. This CDR3 has 15 amino acids. The CDR3 nucleotides are TGTGCCAGCAGCCTCCAGCCCAGGGGGAGGACTGAAGCTTTCTTT. Encoded protein: CASSLQPRGRTEAFF.

The rearrangement links TRBV6-5 to TRBJ1-1, with D uncertain. Deletions cut 2 bases from V and 0 bases from J, with 7 bases between. The CDR3 totals 14 residues. Germline loops: CDR1 MNHEY, CDR2 SVGAGI. The CDR3 DNA reads TGTGCCAGCAGTTACGCGGTGGTGAACACTGAAGCTTTCTTT. As protein: CASSYAVVNTEAFF.

V and J are TRBV5-1 and TRBJ1-5, with no clear D. There are 15 residues in the CDR3. CDR1 is SGHRS, CDR2 YFSETQ, per germline. The V end was cut by 3 bases, the J end by 3 bases, with 13 bases between. This CDR3 is CASSSNGDNNQPQHF. CDR3 sequence (DNA): TGCGCCAGCAGCTCCAACGGTGATAACAATCAGCCCCAGCATTTT.

The gene calls are TRBV4-2 and TRBJ2-2, with 7 bases that match TRBD1. Germline values: CDR1 LGHNA, CDR2 YNFKEQ. Losses at the gene ends were 4 bases for V and 4 bases for J; bases not matched to a gene: 12. The CDR3 runs 17 residues. The CDR3 spells CASSRNWQGVGTGELFF. DNA for the CDR3: TGTGCCAGCAGCCGAAACTGGCAGGGGGTTGGCACCGGGGAGCTGTTTTTT.